This is a list of T cell receptor beta chains from one sample in a study of PD-1 blockade in classical Hodgkin lymphoma. Generated by immunoSEQ multiplex PCR, the TCRdb table keeps only in-frame clones and is missing some. This repertoire shows about 15,000 clones, around 83% found once; its top ten account for about 0.87%. The sequenced sample consisted of CD4+ T cells from blood. These TCRs come from a human donor with classical Hodgkin lymphoma. Both conserved end residues are part of each CDR3. The D gene is left open where the match is weak. A clone size is listed for some rows: how often the clone was seen (once, few, many), or a class if it is expanded.

d_gene	v_gene	abundance	j_gene	CDR3nt	CDR3aa
TRBD1	TRBV19	NA	TRBJ2-1	TGTGCCAGTGGACCACAGGGGGCAACGGTTAATGAGCAGTTCTTC	CASGPQGATVNEQFF
NA	TRBV28	NA	TRBJ1-2	TGTGCCAGCAGTTCAGGTCGCTTCTATGGCTACACCTTC	CASSSGRFYGYTF
NA	TRBV6-5	NA	TRBJ2-6	TGTGCCAGCAGTTACGGGCCAGCCGGGGCCAACGTCCTGACTTTC	CASSYGPAGANVLTF
NA	TRBV27	once	TRBJ1-3	TGTGCCAGCAGTTCTCGGTATGGAAACACCATATATTTT	CASSSRYGNTIYF
TRBD2	TRBV19	NA	TRBJ2-5	TGTGCCAGTAGGGAGCGAAGGATCGCGGGAGTCGGTGAGACCCAGTACTTC	CASRERRIAGVGETQYF
NA	TRBV10-3	NA	TRBJ1-2	TGTGCCATCAGGGCACAGGAGATGGTCTATGGCTACACCTTC	CAIRAQEMVYGYTF
TRBD2	TRBV10-3	once	TRBJ2-7	TGTGCCATCAGTGACACCGGGACTAGCGGGAGAAATAGCTACGAGCAGTACTTC	CAISDTGTSGRNSYEQYF
NA	TRBV5-1	few	TRBJ2-3	TGCGCCAGCAGCCCTGGGCCGGGCCAAACAGATACGCAGTATTTT	CASSPGPGQTDTQYF
NA	TRBV28	NA	TRBJ2-7	TGTGCCAGCAGTCTCCCCGGAGGGTTTGGCTACGAGCAGTACTTC	CASSLPGGFGYEQYF
NA	TRBV11-2	NA	TRBJ1-1	TGTGCCAGCAGCTTCGACAAGAACACTGAAGCTTTCTTT	CASSFDKNTEAFF
NA	TRBV4-3	NA	TRBJ2-4	TGCGCCAGCAGCCAAGAAAGGGGGAGGGCGGGCAACATTCAGTACTTC	CASSQERGRAGNIQYF
NA	TRBV5-6	NA	TRBJ2-3	TGTGCCAGCAGCTTGGGCTGGAGGACTAGCACAGATACGCAGTATTTT	CASSLGWRTSTDTQYF
TRBD2	TRBV11-3	NA	TRBJ2-1	TGTGCCAGCAGCTCACTAGCGGGAGGGAAGGGCAATGAGCAGTTCTTC	CASSSLAGGKGNEQFF
NA	TRBV7-8	NA	TRBJ2-2	TGTGCCAGCAGCTTAAAGGGGGGGCGTAACACCGGGGAGCTGTTTTTT	CASSLKGGRNTGELFF
NA	TRBV7-2	NA	TRBJ1-1	TGTGCCAGCGGAGGACAGATGAACACTGAAGCTTTCTTT	CASGGQMNTEAFF
TRBD2	TRBV14	NA	TRBJ2-5	TGTGCCAGCAGCCCGGCGCTGGCGGGAGGGCGAGAGACCCAGTACTTC	CASSPALAGGRETQYF
NA	TRBV7-7	NA	TRBJ2-5	TGTGCCAGCAGCCTCCTTGGGGGGCAGGGAATCGAGACCCAGTACTTC	CASSLLGGQGIETQYF
NA	TRBV19	NA	TRBJ1-1	TGTGCCAGCGACGACAGACCCAACACTGAAGCTTTCTTT	CASDDRPNTEAFF
NA	TRBV18	NA	TRBJ1-6	TGTGCCAGCTCACCAGAACAGGGTTCGTCACCCCTCCACTTT	CASSPEQGSSPLHF
TRBD2	TRBV13	NA	TRBJ2-4	TGTGCCAGCAGCTTCCTACCTAGCGGGAAAAACATTCAGTACTTC	CASSFLPSGKNIQYF
NA	TRBV27	NA	TRBJ1-2	TGTGCCAGCAGTTTACGGGGGGCCGTCCCGTCGTCGGCTTATGGCTACACCTTC	CASSLRGAVPSSAYGYTF
NA	TRBV28	NA	TRBJ1-1	TGTGCCAGCAGTTTCGGACAGTTGTCCTCGAGGGCTTTCTTT	CASSFGQLSSRAFF
NA	TRBV7-9	NA	TRBJ1-5	TGTGCCAGCAGCCCCCAGGGACTCAATGGCAATCAGCCCCAGCATTTT	CASSPQGLNGNQPQHF
NA	TRBV28	NA	TRBJ1-1	TGTGCCAGCAGAAAACAAGGGATGGGTACTGAAGCTTTCTTT	CASRKQGMGTEAFF
NA	TRBV18	NA	TRBJ1-4	TGTGCCAGCTCACTTGGGACGGCAGCAACTAATGAAAAACTGTTTTTT	CASSLGTAATNEKLFF
NA	TRBV5-5	NA	TRBJ1-2	TGTGCCAGCAGCTTGAGCGGGGATGGCTACACCTTC	CASSLSGDGYTF
NA	TRBV6-4	once	TRBJ2-1	TGTGCCAGCAGTGCCCCCGGGATCCCCTCAAACAGTGAGCAGTTCTTC	CASSAPGIPSNSEQFF
TRBD1	TRBV18	NA	TRBJ2-2	TGTGCCAGCTCACGACAGGGCGCGAACACCGGGGAGCTGTTTTTT	CASSRQGANTGELFF
NA	TRBV7-2	NA	TRBJ2-3	TGTGCCAGCAGCAATCCGGATACGCAGTATTTT	CASSNPDTQYF
TRBD1	TRBV30	NA	TRBJ2-3	TGTGCCCGGTCCGGGGACAGAACAGATACGCAGTATTTT	CARSGDRTDTQYF
NA	TRBV20-1	NA	TRBJ2-4	TGCAGTGCTAGTTCTAGGGGCATTCAGTACTTC	CSASSRGIQYF
TRBD1	TRBV11-2	once	TRBJ1-2	TGTGCCAGCAGCCCGGACAGGGGCGGCTATGGCTACACCTTC	CASSPDRGGYGYTF
NA	TRBV10-1	NA	TRBJ1-4	TGCGCCAGCAGTGAGAGGGTCGGGGAAAAACTGTTTTTT	CASSERVGEKLFF
NA	TRBV7-9	NA	TRBJ2-3	TGTGCCAGCTTTAAGACGGGCCGCACAGATACGCAGTATTTT	CASFKTGRTDTQYF
TRBD2	TRBV5-1	NA	TRBJ2-7	TGCGCCAGCAGCTTCACCGTAGCGGGAGGGCCAGACGAGCAGTACTTC	CASSFTVAGGPDEQYF
NA	TRBV7-2	NA	TRBJ2-5	TGTGCCAGCAGCTTGATGGAGGGGGACCCCCAGTACTTC	CASSLMEGDPQYF
TRBD2	TRBV11-2	NA	TRBJ2-7	TGTGCCAGCAGCTTAGAGGGGACTAGCGGTCGTTTTGAGCAGTACTTC	CASSLEGTSGRFEQYF
TRBD1	TRBV28	few	TRBJ1-3	TGTGCCAGCAGTTCCCCAACAGGGGGCAGAAACACCATATATTTT	CASSSPTGGRNTIYF
NA	TRBV4-3	NA	TRBJ2-5	TGCGCCAGCAGCCAAGATTCTTGGAGGGGCGGAGAGACCCAGTACTTC	CASSQDSWRGGETQYF
TRBD1	TRBV30	NA	TRBJ2-7	TGTGCCGCAAAACAGGGGTTTACCTACGAGCAGTACTTC	CAAKQGFTYEQYF
NA	TRBV7-2	NA	TRBJ1-1	TGTGCCAGCAGCTCCCCCTTCACCAGCACTGAAGCTTTCTTT	CASSSPFTSTEAFF
TRBD1	TRBV5-6	NA	TRBJ2-2	TGTGCCAGCAGCGGGAATGGACAGGGGAAACACGGGGAGCTGTTTTTT	CASSGNGQGKHGELFF
NA	TRBV28	NA	TRBJ2-2	TGTGCCAGCAGTTTGGGGGGTAACACCGGGGAGCTGTTTTTT	CASSLGGNTGELFF
TRBD1	TRBV19	NA	TRBJ1-1	TGTGCCAGTAGCACGGGACAGGGAGTGAGTAACACTGAAGCTTTCTTT	CASSTGQGVSNTEAFF
NA	TRBV28	NA	TRBJ1-5	TGTGCCAGCAGTTTATCCCGGAACCATCAGCCCCAGCATTTT	CASSLSRNHQPQHF
TRBD1	TRBV7-9	once	TRBJ2-2	TGTGCCAGCAGCCCGCGGTCAGGGGGATGGACCGGGGAGCTGTTTTTT	CASSPRSGGWTGELFF
NA	TRBV19	NA	TRBJ2-4	TGTGCCAGTAGTCCCGGGACAAGGGGAAACATTCAGTACTTC	CASSPGTRGNIQYF
TRBD1	TRBV5-1	NA	TRBJ2-7	TGCGCCAGCAGCCGTACCGGGACAGGGGCCTCCTACGAGCAGTACTTC	CASSRTGTGASYEQYF
NA	TRBV7-9	NA	TRBJ2-1	TGTGCCAGCAGCTCCTCCGTCTGGGACACCGCCTACAATGAGCAGTTCTTC	CASSSSVWDTAYNEQFF